This passage covers 18 T cell receptor beta chains from one sample sequenced in a study of T cell responses to AZD1222 COVID-19 vaccine. Some clones are missing from TCRdb's copy, which holds only in-frame ones; the method was immunoSEQ multiplex PCR. In the table there are fewer than 120,000 clones, 70% to 90% of which are singletons. The sample in question was peripheral blood, obtained 28 days after the second AZD1222 dose. These TCRs come from an adult who received the AZD1222 COVID-19 vaccine.

The rearrangement joins TRBV4-2 to TRBJ2-3; 11 bases are a match to TRBD2. The germline gives CDR1 LGHNA, CDR2 YNFKEQ. CDR3 length equals 14 residues. V dropped 8 bases and J dropped 3; count of bases not matched to a gene: 4. The CDR3 region has the DNA TGTGCCAGCCGGGGACTAGCGGTAACAGATACGCAGTATTTT. This codes for CASRGLAVTDTQYF.

V gene TRBV18 combines with J gene TRBJ2-1; the D gene is possibly TRBD1 (6 bases). Per germline, CDR1 KGHSH and CDR2 LQKENI. The CDR3 contains 15 residues. The ends were cut back, 0 bases at V and 9 bases at J, with 15 bases in the middle. The CDR3 protein is CASSPPGGMDGEQFF. The CDR3 bases are TGTGCCAGCTCACCACCTGGGGGCATGGACGGTGAGCAGTTCTTC. Together with reference TRBV18 and TRBJ2-1, the CDR3 gives the full variable domain: NAGVMQNPRHLVRRRGQEARLRCSPMKGHSHVYWYRQLPEEGLKFMVYLQKENIIDESGMPKERFSAEFPKEGPSILRIQQVVRGDSAAYFCASSPPGGMDGEQFFGPGTRLTVL.

The V gene is TRBV28, the J gene TRBJ2-3, with D possibly called TRBD1 or TRBD2 (5 bases each). CDR3 length equals 15 residues. CDR1 is MDHEN and CDR2 is SYDVKM in the germline V gene. Trimming left V 5 bases short and J 6 bases short, with 18 bases between. DNA of the CDR3: TGTGCCAGCAGTGCGCCCGGGACCTATGACGATACGCAGTATTTT. It is translated as CASSAPGTYDDTQYF.

This clone was observed a few times. This chain joins TRBV5-1 and TRBJ2-1, with D unresolved. Deletions cut 0 bases from V and 0 bases from J, with 7 bases between. This CDR3 region has 15 residues. The V gene's germline CDR1 is SGHRS and CDR2 YFSETQ. CDR3 amino acids: CASSLGTTSYNEQFF. In nucleotides, the CDR3 is TGCGCCAGCAGCTTGGGGACCACCTCCTACAATGAGCAGTTCTTC.

J is TRBJ1-1 and V is TRBV3-1 (or the pseudogene TRBV3-2), with 8 bases lining up with TRBD1. The CDR3 sequence is 14 residues long. V shed 2 bases, J shed 5 bases, and the junction held 4 bases outside the gene matches. Germline CDR1 reads LGHDT; CDR2 reads YNNKEL (reference sequence). DNA of the CDR3: TGTGCCAGCAGCCAATCGGACAGGGAGACTGAAGCTTTCTTT. This gives the protein CASSQSDRETEAFF.

This rearrangement joins TRBV11-2 to TRBJ1-1; D call uncertain. The CDR3 totals 13 residues. Germline CDR1 SGHAT, CDR2 FQNNGV. V dropped 7 bases and J dropped 5 bases, with 14 bases sitting between them. The CDR3: CASTTLVKTEAFF. The CDR3 nucleotides read TGTGCCAGCACGACGCTGGTCAAAACTGAAGCTTTCTTT.

V gene TRBV9 combines with J gene TRBJ2-1, with a weak D call TRBD2 (5 bases). V lost 0 bases and J 12 bases, leaving 16 bases between the germline ends. Germline V gives CDR1 SGDLS, CDR2 YYNGEE. The CDR3 covers 14 residues. The CDR3 spells CASSVGGSADLQFF. The CDR3 bases are TGTGCCAGCAGCGTAGGGGGTAGCGCCGATTTGCAGTTCTTC.

The chain couples TRBV9 to TRBJ1-5; D is uncertain. The CDR3 is made up of 15 amino acids. V lost 3 bases, J lost 3 bases, and 13 bases lay in between. CDR1 is SGDLS and CDR2 is YYNGEE in the germline V gene. CDR3 loop: CASSASGRFNQPQHF. CDR3 coding DNA: TGTGCCAGCAGCGCCTCAGGACGGTTCAATCAGCCCCAGCATTTT. The full variable domain, rest sourced from reference TRBV9 and TRBJ1-5, is DSGVTQTPKHLITATGQRVTLRCSPRSGDLSVYWYQQSLDQGLQFLIQYYNGEERAKGNILERFSAQQFPDLHSELNLSSLELGDSALYFCASSASGRFNQPQHFGDGTRLSIL.

The chain recombines TRBV5-4 with TRBJ2-7, with 8 bases identical to TRBD2. CDR1 and CDR2 (germline): SGHNT, YYREEE (reference sequence). The CDR3 extends over 14 amino acids. After removal of 2 bases from V and 5 bases from J, the junction contained 6 bases not matched to a gene. This CDR3 is CASSFRGGLDEQYF. CDR3 bases: TGTGCCAGCAGCTTTCGGGGGGGTCTCGACGAGCAGTACTTC. Full variable domain (outside the CDR3, taken from reference TRBV5-4 and TRBJ2-7): ETGVTQSPTHLIKTRGQQVTLRCSSQSGHNTVSWYQQALGQGPQFIFQYYREEENGRGNFPPRFSGLQFPNYSSELNVNALELDDSALYLCASSFRGGLDEQYFGPGTRLTVT.

The CDR3 bases are TGTGCCAGCACCCGGGGGAGCACCATATATTTT. This codes for CASTRGSTIYF. This rearrangement joins TRBV6-6 to TRBJ1-3, with a weak D call TRBD1 (5 bases). With 7 bases removed from V and 9 bases from J, the gap between germline ends came to 10 bases. The CDR3 consists of 11 residues. CDR1 and CDR2 from the germline V gene are MNHNY and SVGAGI (reference sequence).

The genes are TRBV9 and TRBJ1-4; 8 bases are shared with TRBD1. J gave up 4 bases and V 4 bases, and 6 bases lay outside the gene matches. CDR3 size: 15 residues. From germline, CDR1 is SGDLS and CDR2 YYNGEE. Here the CDR3 DNA reads TGTGCCAGCAGCCTCCGGACAGGGAATAATGAAAAACTGTTTTTT. Translating gives CASSLRTGNNEKLFF.

This chain uses TRBV6-1 with TRBJ1-2, with unresolved D. There are 13 residues in the CDR3. Germline assignment: CDR1 MNHNS and CDR2 SASEGT. Trimming cost V 2 bases and J 4 bases, with 8 bases left between them. The CDR3: CASSESQPYGYTF. The CDR3 DNA is TGTGCCAGCAGTGAATCCCAGCCCTATGGCTACACCTTC.

The chain links TRBV6-5 to TRBJ1-1, with TRBD1 matching 9 bases. With V trimmed by 6 bases and J by 2 bases, 4 bases remained unmatched. Germline loops: CDR1 MNHEY, CDR2 SVGAGI. CDR3 size: 14 residues. The CDR3 bases are TGTGCCAGCAGGGGGACAGGGCCTAACACTGAAGCTTTCTTT. Residues: CASRGTGPNTEAFF.

The chain couples TRBV11-2 to TRBJ1-3; D remains ambiguous. Germline V lookup: CDR1 SGHAT, CDR2 FQNNGV. The CDR3 extends over 14 amino acids. Trimming removed 0 bases at V and 0 bases at J, with 3 bases between. As DNA, the CDR3 is TGTGCCAGCAGCTTAGATTACTCTGGAAACACCATATATTTT. Its translation: CASSLDYSGNTIYF.

The chain links TRBV18 to TRBJ1-6; TRBD1 might be the D (6 bases). The ends were cut back, 2 bases at V and 10 bases at J, with 15 bases in the middle. The CDR3 length is 15 residues. Germline V gene lookup returns CDR1 KGHSH and CDR2 LQKENI. CDR3 in DNA: TGTGCCAGCTCACCAAGCAGGGGAGAAGGATCACCCCTCCACTTT. Its translation: CASSPSRGEGSPLHF.

This clone was picked up one time. The chain employs TRBV4-1 and TRBJ1-5; 10 bases fit TRBD1. CDR3 length equals 20 residues. V was clipped by 3 bases and J by 3 bases; unmatched bases: 17. Germline CDR1 reads MGHRA; CDR2 reads YSYEKL. The CDR3 is CASSHLPTGGSLYTNQPQHF. Here the CDR3 DNA reads TGCGCCAGCAGCCATCTACCGACAGGGGGCAGTTTATACACCAATCAGCCCCAGCATTTT.

This clone was seen more than once but under ten times. The genes are TRBV29-1 and TRBJ1-1; 8 bases match TRBD1. CDR3 length: 11 residues. V dropped 8 bases and J dropped 7; count of bases not matched to a gene: 6. Germline V CDR1 and CDR2: SQVTM, ANQGSEA. The CDR3: CSNGQGGEAFF. DNA for the CDR3: TGCAGCAACGGACAGGGCGGTGAAGCTTTCTTT.

This chain connects TRBV30 to TRBJ1-5; 10 bases align to TRBD1. V was clipped by 3 bases and J by 3 bases; unmatched bases: 11. Per germline, CDR1 GTSNPN and CDR2 SVGIG (reference sequence). This CDR3 region has 17 residues. Here the CDR3 reads CAWSSPSGTGVNQPQHF. As DNA, the CDR3 is TGTGCCTGGAGCTCTCCCTCCGGGACAGGGGTCAATCAGCCCCAGCATTTT.